The sequence of this TCR beta chain was determined in a study of blood T cell repertoires in COVID-19. Study-wide background: Material from acute and convalescent COVID-19 was sourced from the United States, Italy and Spain. Nucleic acid was either cDNA or gDNA, and it came from T cells, B-cell-depleted T cells, or PBMCs.

CDR3 size: 13 residues. Trimming cost V 4 bases and J 7 bases, with 13 bases left between them. Per the germline V gene, CDR1 is MNHEY and CDR2 is SVGAGI. In the authors' workflow: Estimated nucleated cell counts came from reference gene primer amplification. Assay: immunoSEQ multiplex PCR; the TCRdb copy retains only in-frame clones and omits some. That table is the source of V, J and clone size, and D and trimming were worked out from the DNA. The sample records approximately 130,000 clones, about 90% being singletons. This chain joins TRBV6-5 and TRBJ1-2; D ambiguous. Sample: peripheral blood. The origin of this receptor is a man aged 50 to 60 with active COVID-19. CDR3 coding DNA: TGTGCCAGCAGTTCCCGGGTAGGTCGTGGCTACACCTTC. Its protein product is CASSSRVGRGYTF.